This T cell receptor (beta chain) was identified in a study of regulatory T cells in long-lasting Graves disease. Study-wide results and caveats: Persistent disease exhibited a predilection for TRBV28, TRBJ1-2 and TRBJ2-5.

As regards this clonotype: Its specificity is unknown.

HTBI primers from iRepertoire and Arm-PCR of CDR3 regions yielded the TCR beta libraries. TCRdb itself ran the multiplex PCR reads through MiXCR, one entry per CDR3 protein. The sample has some 450,000 distinct CDR3 sequences; 20% to 30% are singletons. Time point specified: persistent/refractory GD, antithyroid drugs over 5 years with positive TRAb. PBMCs provided the RNA from which the TCR library was made. An endocrinology unit in Xi'an, China, supplied the patients. The CDR3 is 14 residues long. Per the germline V gene, CDR1 is SQVTM and CDR2 is ANQGSEA. J gave up 9 bases and V 3 bases, and 9 bases lay outside the gene matches.

This sequence was found in a female donor with Graves disease. Sequencing used peripheral blood mononuclear cells (PBMCs), obtained when the disease was refractory, from a patient treated with antithyroid drugs. This chain joins TRBV29-1 and TRBJ2-1; 9 nucleotides agree with TRBD2. CDR3 region: CSVDPSGTVSEQFF. CDR3 sequence (DNA): TGCAGCGTTGACCCTAGCGGGACGGTGAGTGAGCAGTTCTTC.